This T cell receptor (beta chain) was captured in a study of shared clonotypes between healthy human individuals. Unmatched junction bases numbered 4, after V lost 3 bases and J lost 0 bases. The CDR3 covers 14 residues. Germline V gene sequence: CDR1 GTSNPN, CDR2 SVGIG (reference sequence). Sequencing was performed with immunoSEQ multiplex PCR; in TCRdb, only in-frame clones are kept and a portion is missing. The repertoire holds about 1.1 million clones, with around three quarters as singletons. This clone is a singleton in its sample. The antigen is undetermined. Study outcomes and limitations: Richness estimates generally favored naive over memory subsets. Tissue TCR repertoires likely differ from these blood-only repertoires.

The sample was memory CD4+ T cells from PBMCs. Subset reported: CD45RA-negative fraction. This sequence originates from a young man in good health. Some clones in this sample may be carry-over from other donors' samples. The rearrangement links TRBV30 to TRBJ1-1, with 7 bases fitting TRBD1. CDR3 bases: TGTGCCTGGAGGCCAGGGGGTATGAACACTGAAGCTTTCTTT. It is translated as CAWRPGGMNTEAFF.